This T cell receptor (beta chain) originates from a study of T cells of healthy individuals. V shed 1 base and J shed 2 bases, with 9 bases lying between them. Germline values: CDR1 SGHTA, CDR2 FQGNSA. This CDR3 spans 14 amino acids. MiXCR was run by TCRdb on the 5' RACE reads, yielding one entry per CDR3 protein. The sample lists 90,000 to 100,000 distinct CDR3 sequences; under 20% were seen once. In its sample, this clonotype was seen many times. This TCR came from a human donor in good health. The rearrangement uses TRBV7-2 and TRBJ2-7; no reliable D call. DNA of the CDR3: TGTGCCAGCAGCTTAGGCCTAGGGACCTACGAGCAGTACTTC. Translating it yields CASSLGLGTYEQYF.